This T cell receptor beta chain stems from a study of blood T cells in healthy people across ages. The CDR3 length is 15 residues. V lost 0 bases, J lost 2 bases, and 3 bases stayed unmatched. Germline loops: CDR1 SGHRS, CDR2 YFSETQ. This clonotype was counted between two and nine times. Its target is not known. Study findings and constraints: Relative to aged donors, long-lived donors carried more naive CD4+ cells and displayed higher diversity.

Primers used in a second PCR of roughly 7 to 11 cycles were a sample-barcoded 5' primer and a J-beta primer mix. TCRdb analysed the 5' RACE reads with MiXCR anew, one entry per CDR3 protein. The table lists 650,000 to 1,000,000 distinct CDR3 sequences, roughly 35% of them singletons. The receptor was isolated from a man younger than 30 in good health. Source material: blood. This sequence joins TRBV5-1 and TRBJ2-3; TRBD1 matches at 7 bases. CDR3 nucleotides: TGCGCCAGCAGCTTGGTCACAGGGGCCACAGATACGCAGTATTTT. It encodes CASSLVTGATDTQYF. The entire variable domain, with the rest obtained from reference TRBV5-1 and TRBJ2-3, is as follows: KAGVTQTPRYLIKTRGQQVTLSCSPISGHRSVSWYQQTPGQGLQFLFEYFSETQRNKGNFPGRFSGRQFSNSRSEMNVSTLELGDSALYLCASSLVTGATDTQYFGPGTRLTVL.